This T cell receptor beta chain was sequenced during a study of cytomegalovirus exposure and HLA in healthy donors. The PCR employed 60 Vbeta primers together with 13 Jbeta primers. Sequencing used immunoSEQ multiplex PCR; TCRdb keeps in-frame clones, though not all of them. The sample has about 140,000 clones; about four fifths are singletons. As regards this clone: Its antigen is not identified.

The CDR3 loop spans 15 amino acids. Study-wide results and limits: Indistinguishable V segments, including TRBV6-2 and TRBV6-3, were excluded. Donor immune exposure was known only as CMV serostatus.

This rearrangement joins TRBV21-1 to TRBJ2-5; the DNA was not used to check the table's D call, TRBD2. The J call is doubtful: the DNA matches TRBJ2-7 better. TRBV21-1 is noted as a pseudogene. The sample was PBMCs. The origin of this receptor is a middle-aged woman in good health and CMV-seropositive. CDR3 loop: CASSAQRAGPNEQYF. As DNA, the CDR3 is TGTGCCAGCAGCGCCCAGAGGGCGGGGCCGAACGAGCAGTACTTC.